This T cell receptor beta chain was identified in a study of early T cells in non-severe SARS-CoV-2 infection. Study-wide background: Chains were not paired, and sequencing was done on bulk RNA from unsorted whole blood. Study-wide results and caveats: Anti-spike CD8 responses were favored in VDJdb matching, and private and CD4 specificities were missed.

This clonotype has a count of ten or more. No antigen is known for it. CDR3 length equals 11 residues. Trimming took 6 bases from V and 7 from J, leaving 9 bases between them. Germline CDR1 and CDR2: MGHDK and SYGVNS. TCRdb re-derived calls from the 5' RACE reads in MiXCR, one entry per CDR3 protein. This sample has 35,000 to 50,000 distinct CDR3 sequences; roughly 6.2% occur once, and the top ten carry more than 7%. The material was whole blood, obtained at baseline. This clonotype originated in an adult who was a healthcare worker with PCR-confirmed SARS-CoV-2 infection or an uninfected control (not recorded which). The rearrangement uses TRBV25-1 and TRBJ1-1; no reliable D call. CDR3 sequence: CASSEPGEAFF. In nucleotides, the CDR3 is TGTGCCAGCAGCGAGCCGGGTGAAGCTTTCTTT.